The clone carrying this T cell receptor (beta chain) was seen just once. Participant age was roughly 18 to 100 years, and participants resided in fewer than 25 US areas. Which cohort a participant joined came from the clinical history participants gave. This sample is drawn from a study of blood T cell repertoires in COVID-19. Across the study: COVID-19 samples, acute and convalescent, were from the United States, Italy and Spain. T cells, B-cell-depleted T cells, or PBMCs provided the cDNA or gDNA that served as material.

TCRdb's table, derived via immunoSEQ multiplex PCR, lists solely in-frame clones and lacks some. The data show 200,000 to 250,000 clones, approximately 90% seen once. Germline CDR1 LGHNA, CDR2 YNFKEQ. The CDR3 is 13 amino acids. Trimming stripped 3 bases from V and 8 bases from J, with 13 bases between. Sequenced sample: PBMCs or T cells enriched from blood (not recorded which). This sequence originates from a man between 18 and 29 years old with acute COVID-19. V is TRBV4-2 and J is TRBJ1-2; a weak D match, TRBD1 (5 bases). The CDR3 is CASSQISGNGYTF. The CDR3 nucleotides are TGTGCCAGCAGCCAGATCTCAGGGAACGGCTACACCTTC.